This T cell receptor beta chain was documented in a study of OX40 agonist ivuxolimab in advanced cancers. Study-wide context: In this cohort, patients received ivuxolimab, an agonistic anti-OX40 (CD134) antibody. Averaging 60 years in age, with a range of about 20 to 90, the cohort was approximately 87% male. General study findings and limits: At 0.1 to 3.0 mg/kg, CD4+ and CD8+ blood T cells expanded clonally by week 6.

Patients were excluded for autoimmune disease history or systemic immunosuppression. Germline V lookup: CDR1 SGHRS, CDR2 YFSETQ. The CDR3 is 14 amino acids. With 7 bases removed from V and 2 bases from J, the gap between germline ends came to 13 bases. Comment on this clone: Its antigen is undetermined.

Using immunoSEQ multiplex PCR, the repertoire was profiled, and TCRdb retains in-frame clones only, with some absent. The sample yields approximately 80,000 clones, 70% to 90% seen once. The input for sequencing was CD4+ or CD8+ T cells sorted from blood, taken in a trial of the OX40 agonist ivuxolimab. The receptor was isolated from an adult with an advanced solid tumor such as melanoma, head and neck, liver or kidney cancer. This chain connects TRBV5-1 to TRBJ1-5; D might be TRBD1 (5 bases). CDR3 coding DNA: TGCGCCAGCCGACCTTGGGGGGGCAATCAGCCCCAGCATTTT. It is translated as CASRPWGGNQPQHF.